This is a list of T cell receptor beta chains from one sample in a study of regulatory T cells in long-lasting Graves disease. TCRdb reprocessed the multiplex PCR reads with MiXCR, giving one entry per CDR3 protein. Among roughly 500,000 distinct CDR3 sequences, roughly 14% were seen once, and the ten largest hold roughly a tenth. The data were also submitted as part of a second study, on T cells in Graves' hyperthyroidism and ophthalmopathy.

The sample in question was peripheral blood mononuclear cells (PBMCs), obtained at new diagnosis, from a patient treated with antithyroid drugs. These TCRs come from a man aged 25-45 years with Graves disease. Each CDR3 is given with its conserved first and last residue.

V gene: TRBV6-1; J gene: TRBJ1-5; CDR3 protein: CASTPDRGLGQPQHF
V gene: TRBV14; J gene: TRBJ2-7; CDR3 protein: CASSQDSRGGQYF
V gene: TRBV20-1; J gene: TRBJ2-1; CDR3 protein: CSARAALAGAYNEQFF
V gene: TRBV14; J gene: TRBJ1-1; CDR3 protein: CASSQAGDRGRGTEAFF
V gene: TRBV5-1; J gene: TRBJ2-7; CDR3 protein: CASSLSEGSYEQYF
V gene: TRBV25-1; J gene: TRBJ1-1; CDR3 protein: CASSPGQDLNTEAFF
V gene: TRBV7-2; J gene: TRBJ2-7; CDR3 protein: CASSWLGTGVFEQYF
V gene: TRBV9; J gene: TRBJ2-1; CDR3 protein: CASSGLAGTGNEQFF
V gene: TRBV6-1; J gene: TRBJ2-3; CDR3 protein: CASSDPLADTQYF
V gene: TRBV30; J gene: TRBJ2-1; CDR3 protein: CAWSDDEQFF
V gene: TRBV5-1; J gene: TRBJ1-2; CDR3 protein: CASSPGADGYTF
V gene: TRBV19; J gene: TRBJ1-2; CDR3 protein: CASSIYRVSYGYTF
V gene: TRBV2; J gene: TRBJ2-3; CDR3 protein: CASSDLHRGGTQYF
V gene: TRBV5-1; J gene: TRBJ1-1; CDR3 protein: CASSPPGQGASNTEAFF
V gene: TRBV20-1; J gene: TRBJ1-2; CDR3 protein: CSAQTGPYGYTF
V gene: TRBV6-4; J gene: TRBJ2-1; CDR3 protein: CASSDRKASPPEQFF
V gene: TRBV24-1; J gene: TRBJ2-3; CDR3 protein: CATSDLEDLHTDTQYF
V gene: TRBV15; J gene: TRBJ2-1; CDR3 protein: CATSPTSGRNEQFF
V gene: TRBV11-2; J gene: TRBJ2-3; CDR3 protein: CASSSTPWGGTDTQYF
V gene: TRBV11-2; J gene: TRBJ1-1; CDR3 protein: CASNFVGGVTEAFF
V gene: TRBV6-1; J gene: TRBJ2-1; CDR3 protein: CASTREAPGYEQFF
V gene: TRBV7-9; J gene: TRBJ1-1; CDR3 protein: CASSLDRVNTEAFF
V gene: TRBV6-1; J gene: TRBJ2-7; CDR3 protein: CASSELAGGGYEQYF
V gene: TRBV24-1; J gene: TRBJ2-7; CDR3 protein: CATSDHSYEQYF
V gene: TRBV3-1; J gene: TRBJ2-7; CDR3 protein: CASSDPGSYEQYF
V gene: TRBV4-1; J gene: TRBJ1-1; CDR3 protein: CASSLSIQGNTEAFF
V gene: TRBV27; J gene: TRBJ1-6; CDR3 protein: CASAIYNSPLHF
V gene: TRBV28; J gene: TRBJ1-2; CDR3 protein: CASSFSGHRGYTF
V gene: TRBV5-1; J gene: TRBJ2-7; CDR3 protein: CASGPPSGRHSYEQYF
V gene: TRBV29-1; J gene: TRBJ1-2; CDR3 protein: CSVEDYGYTF
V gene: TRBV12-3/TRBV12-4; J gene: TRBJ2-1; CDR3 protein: CASSSTGTTISHEQFF
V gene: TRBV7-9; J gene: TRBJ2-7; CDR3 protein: CASRPGGVFYEQYF
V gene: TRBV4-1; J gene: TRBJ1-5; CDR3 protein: CASSQGFSQPQHF
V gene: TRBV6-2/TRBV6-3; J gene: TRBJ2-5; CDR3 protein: CASSWRGGTETQYF
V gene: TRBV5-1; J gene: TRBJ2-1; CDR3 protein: CASSLDLAGGYNEQFF
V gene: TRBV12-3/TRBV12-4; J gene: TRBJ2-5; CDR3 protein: CASSSRGRARQETQYF
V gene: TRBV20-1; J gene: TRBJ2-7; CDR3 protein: CSAPAVYEQYF
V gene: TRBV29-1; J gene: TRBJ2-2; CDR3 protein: CSATYTGELFF
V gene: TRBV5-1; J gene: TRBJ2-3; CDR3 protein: CASSLTGPATDTQYF
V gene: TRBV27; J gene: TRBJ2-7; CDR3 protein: CASSPPGREQYF
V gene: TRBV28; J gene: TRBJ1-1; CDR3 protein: CASSTPGQGVEAFF
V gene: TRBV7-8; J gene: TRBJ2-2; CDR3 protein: CASSFLSGPFTGELFF
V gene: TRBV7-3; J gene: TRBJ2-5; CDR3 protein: CASSSSGRGQETQYF
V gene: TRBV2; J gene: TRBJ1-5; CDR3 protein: CASSVTGGEQPQHF
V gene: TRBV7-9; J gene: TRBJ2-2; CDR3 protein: CASSLLRTVSGELFF
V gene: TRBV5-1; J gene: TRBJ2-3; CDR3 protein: CASSLEQPQRDTQYF
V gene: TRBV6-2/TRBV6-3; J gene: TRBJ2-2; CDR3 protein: CASTDRTGELFF
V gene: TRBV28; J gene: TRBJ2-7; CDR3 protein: CASSLMGLAGSYEQYF
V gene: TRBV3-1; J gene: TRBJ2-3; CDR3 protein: CASSQGGGGPYTDTQYF
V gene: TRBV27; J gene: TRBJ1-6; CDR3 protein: CASSSRRDVDPYNSPLHF
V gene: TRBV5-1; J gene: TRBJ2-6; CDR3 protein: CASGLGSGQTPGANVLTF
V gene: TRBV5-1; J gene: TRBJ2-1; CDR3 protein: CASNYRQGSYNEQFF
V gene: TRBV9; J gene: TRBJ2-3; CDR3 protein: CASSVAEIGQGITDTQYF
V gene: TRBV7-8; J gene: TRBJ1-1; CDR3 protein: CASSSRDRGEAFF
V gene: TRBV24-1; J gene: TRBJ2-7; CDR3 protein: CATSDFDGGEYEQYF